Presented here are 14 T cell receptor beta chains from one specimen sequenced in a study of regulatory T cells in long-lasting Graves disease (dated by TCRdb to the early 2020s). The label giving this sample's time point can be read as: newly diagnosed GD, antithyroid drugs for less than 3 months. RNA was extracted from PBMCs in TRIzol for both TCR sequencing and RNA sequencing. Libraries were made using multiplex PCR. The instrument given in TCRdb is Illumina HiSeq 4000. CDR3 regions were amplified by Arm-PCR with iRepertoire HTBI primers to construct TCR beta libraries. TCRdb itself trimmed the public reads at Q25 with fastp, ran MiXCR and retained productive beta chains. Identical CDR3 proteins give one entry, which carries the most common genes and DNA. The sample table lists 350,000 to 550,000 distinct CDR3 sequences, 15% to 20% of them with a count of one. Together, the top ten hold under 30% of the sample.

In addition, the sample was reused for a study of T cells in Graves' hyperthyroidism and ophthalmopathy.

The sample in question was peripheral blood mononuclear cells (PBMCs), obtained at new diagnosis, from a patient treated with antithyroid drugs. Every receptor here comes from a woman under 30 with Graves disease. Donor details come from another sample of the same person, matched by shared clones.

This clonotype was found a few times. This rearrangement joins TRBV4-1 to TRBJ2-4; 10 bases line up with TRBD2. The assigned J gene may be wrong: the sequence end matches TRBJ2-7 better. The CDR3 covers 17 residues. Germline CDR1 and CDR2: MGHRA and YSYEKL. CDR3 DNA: TGCGCCAGCAGCCAAGAAGCGAGCCTAGCGGGAGCCTACGAGCAGTACTTC. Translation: CASSQEASLAGAYEQYF.

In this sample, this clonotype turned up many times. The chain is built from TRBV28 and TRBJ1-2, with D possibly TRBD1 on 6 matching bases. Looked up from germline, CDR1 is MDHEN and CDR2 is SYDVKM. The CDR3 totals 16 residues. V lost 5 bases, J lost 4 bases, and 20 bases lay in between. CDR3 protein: CASSPHYGGGGYGYTF. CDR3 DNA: TGTGCCAGCAGTCCTCATTATGGGGGCGGCGGCTATGGCTACACCTTC.

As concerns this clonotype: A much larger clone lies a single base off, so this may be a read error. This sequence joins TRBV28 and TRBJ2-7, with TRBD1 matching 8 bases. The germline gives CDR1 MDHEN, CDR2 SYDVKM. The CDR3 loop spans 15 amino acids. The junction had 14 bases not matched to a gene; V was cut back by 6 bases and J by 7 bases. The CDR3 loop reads CASSLTGDGYNEQYF. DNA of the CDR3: TGTGCCAGCAGCTTGACAGGGGATGGGTACAATGAGCAGTACTTC.

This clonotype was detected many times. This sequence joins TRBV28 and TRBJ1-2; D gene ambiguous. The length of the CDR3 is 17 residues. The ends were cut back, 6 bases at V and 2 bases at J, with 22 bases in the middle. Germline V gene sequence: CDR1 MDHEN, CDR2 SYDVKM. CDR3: CASSVSYESPKNYGYTF. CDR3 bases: TGTGCCAGCAGCGTCTCATACGAGTCCCCCAAGAACTATGGCTACACCTTC.

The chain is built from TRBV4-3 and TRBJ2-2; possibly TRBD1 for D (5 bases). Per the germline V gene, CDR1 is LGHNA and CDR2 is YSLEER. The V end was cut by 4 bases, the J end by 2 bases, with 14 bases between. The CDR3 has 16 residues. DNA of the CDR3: TGCGCCAGCAGCCGGGGCGCCGGGTCAAACACCGGGGAGCTGTTTTTT. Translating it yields CASSRGAGSNTGELFF.

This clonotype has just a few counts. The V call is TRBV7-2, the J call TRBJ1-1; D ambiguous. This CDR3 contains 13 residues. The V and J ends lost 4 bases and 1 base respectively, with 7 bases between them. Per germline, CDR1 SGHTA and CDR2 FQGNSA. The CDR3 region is CASSSGWNTEAFF. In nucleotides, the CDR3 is TGTGCCAGCAGCTCGGGGTGGAACACTGAAGCTTTCTTT. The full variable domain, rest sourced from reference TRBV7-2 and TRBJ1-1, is GAGVSQSPSNKVTEKGKDVELRCDPISGHTALYWYRQSLGQGLEFLIYFQGNSAPDKSGLPSDRFSAERTGGSVSTLTIQRTQQEDSAVYLCASSSGWNTEAFFGQGTRLTVV.

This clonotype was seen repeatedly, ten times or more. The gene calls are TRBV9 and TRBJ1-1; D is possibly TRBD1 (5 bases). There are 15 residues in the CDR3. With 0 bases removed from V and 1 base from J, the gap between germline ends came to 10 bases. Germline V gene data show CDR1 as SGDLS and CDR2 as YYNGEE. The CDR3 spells CASSVGWGQNTEAFF. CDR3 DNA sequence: TGTGCCAGCAGCGTAGGATGGGGCCAGAACACTGAAGCTTTCTTT. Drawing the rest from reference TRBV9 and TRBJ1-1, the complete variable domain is DSGVTQTPKHLITATGQRVTLRCSPRSGDLSVYWYQQSLDQGLQFLIQYYNGEERAKGNILERFSAQQFPDLHSELNLSSLELGDSALYFCASSVGWGQNTEAFFGQGTRLTVV.

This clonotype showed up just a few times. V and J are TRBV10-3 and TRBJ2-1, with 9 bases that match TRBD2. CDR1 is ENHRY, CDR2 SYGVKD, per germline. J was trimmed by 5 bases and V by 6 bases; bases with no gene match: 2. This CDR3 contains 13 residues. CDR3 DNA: TGTGCCATCAGCCGGACTAGCGACAATGAGCAGTTCTTC. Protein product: CAISRTSDNEQFF.

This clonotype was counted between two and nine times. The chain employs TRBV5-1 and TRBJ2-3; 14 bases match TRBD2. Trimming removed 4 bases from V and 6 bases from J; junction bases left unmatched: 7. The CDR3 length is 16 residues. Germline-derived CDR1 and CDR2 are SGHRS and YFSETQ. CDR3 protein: CASSPGLAGGGDTQYF. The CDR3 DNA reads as TGCGCCAGCAGCCCCGGACTAGCGGGAGGAGGGGATACGCAGTATTTT. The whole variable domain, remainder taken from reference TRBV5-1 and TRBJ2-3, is KAGVTQTPRYLIKTRGQQVTLSCSPISGHRSVSWYQQTPGQGLQFLFEYFSETQRNKGNFPGRFSGRQFSNSRSEMNVSTLELGDSALYLCASSPGLAGGGDTQYFGPGTRLTVL.

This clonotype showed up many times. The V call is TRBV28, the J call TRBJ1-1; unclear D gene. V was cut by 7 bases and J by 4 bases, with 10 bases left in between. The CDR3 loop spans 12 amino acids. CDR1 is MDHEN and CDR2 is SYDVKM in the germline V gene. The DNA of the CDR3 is TGTGCCAGCACCTCCCCCCGCACTGAAGCTTTCTTT. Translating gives CASTSPRTEAFF.

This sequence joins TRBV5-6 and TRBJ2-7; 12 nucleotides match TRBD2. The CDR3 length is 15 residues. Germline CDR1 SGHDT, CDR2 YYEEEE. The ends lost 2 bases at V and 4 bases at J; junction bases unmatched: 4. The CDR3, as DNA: TGTGCCAGCAGCTTTGGACTAGCGGGATGGTACGAGCAGTACTTC. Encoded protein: CASSFGLAGWYEQYF.

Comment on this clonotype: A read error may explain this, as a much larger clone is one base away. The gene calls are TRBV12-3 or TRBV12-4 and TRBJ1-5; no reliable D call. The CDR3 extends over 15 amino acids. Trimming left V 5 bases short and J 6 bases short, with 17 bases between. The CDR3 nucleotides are TGTGCCAGCAGTCCCCCACGGATGCTCAGTCAGCCCCAGCATTTT. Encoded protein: CASSPPRMLSQPQHF.

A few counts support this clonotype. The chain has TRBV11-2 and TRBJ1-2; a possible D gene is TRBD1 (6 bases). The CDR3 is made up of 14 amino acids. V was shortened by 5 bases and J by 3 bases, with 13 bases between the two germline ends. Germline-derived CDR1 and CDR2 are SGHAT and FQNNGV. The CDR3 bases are TGTGCCAGCAGCCCACACCGGACAGACTATGGCTACACCTTC. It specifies CASSPHRTDYGYTF.

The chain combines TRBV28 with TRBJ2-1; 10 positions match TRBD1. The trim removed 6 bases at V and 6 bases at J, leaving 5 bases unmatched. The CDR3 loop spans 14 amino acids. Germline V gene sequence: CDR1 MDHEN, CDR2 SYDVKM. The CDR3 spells CASRWTGGVNEQFF. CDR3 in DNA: TGTGCCAGCAGGTGGACAGGGGGAGTCAATGAGCAGTTCTTC. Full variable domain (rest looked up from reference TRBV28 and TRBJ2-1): DVKVTQSSRYLVKRTGEKVFLECVQDMDHENMFWYRQDPGLGLRLIYFSYDVKMKEKGDIPEGYSVSREKKERFSLILESASTNQTSMYLCASRWTGGVNEQFFGPGTRLTVL.